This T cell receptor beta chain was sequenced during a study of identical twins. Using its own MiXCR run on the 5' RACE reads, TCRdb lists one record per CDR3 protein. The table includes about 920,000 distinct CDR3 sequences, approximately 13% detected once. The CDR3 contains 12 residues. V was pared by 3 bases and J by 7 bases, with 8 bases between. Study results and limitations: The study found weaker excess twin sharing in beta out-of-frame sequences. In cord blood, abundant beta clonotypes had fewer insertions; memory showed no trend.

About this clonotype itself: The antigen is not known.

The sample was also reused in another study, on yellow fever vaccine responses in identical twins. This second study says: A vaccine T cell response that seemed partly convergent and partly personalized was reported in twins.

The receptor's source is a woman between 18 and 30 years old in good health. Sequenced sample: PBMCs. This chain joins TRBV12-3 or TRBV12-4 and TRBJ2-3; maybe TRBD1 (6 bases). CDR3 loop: CASSFDRYTQYF. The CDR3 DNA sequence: TGTGCCAGCAGTTTCGACAGGTATACGCAGTATTTT.